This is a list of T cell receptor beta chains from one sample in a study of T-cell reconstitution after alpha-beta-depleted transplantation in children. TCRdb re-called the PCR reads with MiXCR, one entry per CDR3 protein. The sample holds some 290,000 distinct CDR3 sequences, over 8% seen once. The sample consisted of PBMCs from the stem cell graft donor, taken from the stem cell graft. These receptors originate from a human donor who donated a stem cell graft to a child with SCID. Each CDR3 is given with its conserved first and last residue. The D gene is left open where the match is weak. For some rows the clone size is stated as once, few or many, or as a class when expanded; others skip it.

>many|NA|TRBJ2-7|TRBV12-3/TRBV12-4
TGTGCCAGCAGGGGTAACTCCTACGAGCAGTACTTC
CASRGNSYEQYF
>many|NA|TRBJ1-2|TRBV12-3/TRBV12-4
TGTGCCAGCAGTTTAGTACCCGGGGGCTACACCTTC
CASSLVPGGYTF
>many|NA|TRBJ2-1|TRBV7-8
TGTGCCAGCAGCTTAGACAGGACTTACAATGAGCAGTTCTTC
CASSLDRTYNEQFF
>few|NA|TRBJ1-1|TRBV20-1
TGCAGTGCTAGAGCGGGCACCTTAACTGAAGCTTTCTTT
CSARAGTLTEAFF
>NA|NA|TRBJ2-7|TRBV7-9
TGTGCCAGCAGCCCCAAAGTGGGGAACTACGAGCAGTACTTC
CASSPKVGNYEQYF
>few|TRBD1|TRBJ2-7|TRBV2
TGTGCCAGCAGAAATCCGGGACAGGGTTCCTACGAGCAGTACTTC
CASRNPGQGSYEQYF
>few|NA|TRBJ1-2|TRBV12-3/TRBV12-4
TGTGCCAGCAGCCAAGCTTTGCAGGGTTCGGGCTACACCTTC
CASSQALQGSGYTF
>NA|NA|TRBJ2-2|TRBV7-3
TGTGCCAGCAGCTTAAAACAGACCGCGAACACCGGGGAGCTGTTTTTT
CASSLKQTANTGELFF
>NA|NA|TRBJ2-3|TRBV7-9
TGTGCCAGCAGCTCACCCACAGCAGATACGCAGTATTTT
CASSSPTADTQYF
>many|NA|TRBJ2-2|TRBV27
TGTGCCAGCAGTTACAGTACGAACACCGGGGAGCTGTTTTTT
CASSYSTNTGELFF
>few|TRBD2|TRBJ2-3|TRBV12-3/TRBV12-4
TGTGCCAGCAGTTTAGGGACTAGCGGGGCCACAGATACGCAGTATTTT
CASSLGTSGATDTQYF
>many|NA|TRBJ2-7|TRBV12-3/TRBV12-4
TGTGCCAGCAGTTTAGCGGGACCCATCTACGAGCAGTACTTC
CASSLAGPIYEQYF
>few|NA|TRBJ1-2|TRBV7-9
TGTGCCAGCAGCTTTGGCCTTGAATGGGATGGCTACACCTTC
CASSFGLEWDGYTF
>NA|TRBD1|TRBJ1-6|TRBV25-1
TGTGCCAGCAGTTTGGGACAGGTCAATTCACCCCTCCACTTT
CASSLGQVNSPLHF
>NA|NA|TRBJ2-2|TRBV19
TGTGCCAGTAAAGGGACATTGGGTGCCGGGGAGCTGTTTTTT
CASKGTLGAGELFF
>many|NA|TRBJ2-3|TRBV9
TGTGCCAGCAGCGGGGACTCCACCACAGATACGCAGTATTTT
CASSGDSTTDTQYF
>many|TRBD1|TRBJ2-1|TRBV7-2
TGTGCCAGCAGCCAGCGGACCAGGGGGCCTTACAATGAGCAGTTCTTC
CASSQRTRGPYNEQFF
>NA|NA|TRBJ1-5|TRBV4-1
TGCGCCAGCAGCCAAACCCCGGATCATCAGCCCCAGCATTTT
CASSQTPDHQPQHF
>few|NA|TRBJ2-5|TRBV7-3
TGTGCCAGCAGCTTATCCGGGACAACGCAAGAGACCCAGTACTTC
CASSLSGTTQETQYF
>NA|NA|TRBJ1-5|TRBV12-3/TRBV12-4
TGTGCCAGCACCTCCGGGCGGCAGTTGAGCAATCAGCCCCAGCATTTT
CASTSGRQLSNQPQHF
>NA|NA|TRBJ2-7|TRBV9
TGTGCCAGCAGCGTCGGACTCCACGGGTACGAGCAGTACTTC
CASSVGLHGYEQYF
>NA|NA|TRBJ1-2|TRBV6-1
TGTGCCAGCAGTGGTGGAGACTATGGCTACACCTTC
CASSGGDYGYTF
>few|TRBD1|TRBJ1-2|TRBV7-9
TGTGCCAGCAGCCCCCGACAGGGATGGGGCTACACCTTC
CASSPRQGWGYTF
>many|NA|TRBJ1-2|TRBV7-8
TGTGCCAGCAGCTTAGTTCCACAGGGAGCCTATGGCTACACCTTC
CASSLVPQGAYGYTF
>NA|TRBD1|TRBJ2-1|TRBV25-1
TGTGCCAGCGACACAGGGGCCTCCTACAATGAGCAGTTCTTC
CASDTGASYNEQFF
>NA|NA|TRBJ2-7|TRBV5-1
TGCGCCAGCAGCTTAACAGGGGAGGACGAGCAGTACTTC
CASSLTGEDEQYF
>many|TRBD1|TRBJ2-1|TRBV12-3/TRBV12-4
TGTGCCAGCAGCGGCGGACAGGGGGCGCTTAATGAGCAGTTCTTC
CASSGGQGALNEQFF
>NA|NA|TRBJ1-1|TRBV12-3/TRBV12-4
TGTGCCAGCAGTTTAGGCAGGGTGAACACTGAAGCTTTCTTT
CASSLGRVNTEAFF
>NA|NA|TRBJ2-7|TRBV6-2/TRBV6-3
TGTGCCAGCAGCAAATACAGGACGGATCCCTACGAGCAGTACTTC
CASSKYRTDPYEQYF
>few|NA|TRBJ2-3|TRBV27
TGTGCCAGCAGTTCCTCTCTTGAGGACCTGATAGATACGCAGTATTTT
CASSSSLEDLIDTQYF
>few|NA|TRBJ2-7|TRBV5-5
TGTGCCAGCAGATCCGGAGGGGTACAGATCAGCTCCTACGAGCAGTACTTC
CASRSGGVQISSYEQYF
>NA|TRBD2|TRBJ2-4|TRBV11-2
TGTGCCAGCAGCTCCATACTAGCGGGGGTAGCCAAAAACATTCAGTACTTC
CASSSILAGVAKNIQYF
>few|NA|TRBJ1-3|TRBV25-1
TGTGCCAGCAGCGACCGTTCTTCCGGGACTGGAAACACCATATATTTT
CASSDRSSGTGNTIYF
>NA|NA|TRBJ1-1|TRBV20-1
TGCAGTGCTAGAGAGGGCAGGAGGAACACTGAAGCTTTCTTT
CSAREGRRNTEAFF
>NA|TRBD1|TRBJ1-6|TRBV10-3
TGTGCCATCAGTGGGACCGCACCCGGGGGACAGTGGGATTCACCCCTCCACTTT
CAISGTAPGGQWDSPLHF
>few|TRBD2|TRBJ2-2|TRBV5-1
TGCGCCAGCAGTCACCGGACTAGCGGGGGCACGAACACCGGGGAGCTGTTTTTT
CASSHRTSGGTNTGELFF
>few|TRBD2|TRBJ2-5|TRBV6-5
TGTGCCAGCAGTTACTACGGGGGGGCCGGAGAGACCCAGTACTTC
CASSYYGGAGETQYF
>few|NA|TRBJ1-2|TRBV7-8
TGTGCCAGCAGCTTAGCCGGGGCGGGGGCCTATGGCTACACCTTC
CASSLAGAGAYGYTF
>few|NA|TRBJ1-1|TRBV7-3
TGTGCCAGCAGCCCGGGGCCCGCTAGTGCCACTGAAGCTTTCTTT
CASSPGPASATEAFF
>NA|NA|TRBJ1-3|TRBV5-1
TGCGCCAGCAGCTTGAGAGATAGGGGACCGCTTTCTGGAAACACCATATATTTT
CASSLRDRGPLSGNTIYF
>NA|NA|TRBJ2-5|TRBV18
TGTGCCAGCTCACCAGAACATTACCAAGAGACCCAGTACTTC
CASSPEHYQETQYF
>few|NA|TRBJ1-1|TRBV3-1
TGTGCCAGCAGCCTAAGGGTAGGATTGAACACTGAAGCTTTCTTT
CASSLRVGLNTEAFF
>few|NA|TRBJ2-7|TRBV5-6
TGTGCCAGCAGCCTGGAGTCGGTCGAGCAGTACTTC
CASSLESVEQYF
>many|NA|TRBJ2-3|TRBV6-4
TGTGCCAGCGGTCCTAGCACAGATACGCAGTATTTT
CASGPSTDTQYF
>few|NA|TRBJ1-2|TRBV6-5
TGTGCCAGCAGTTACAGAGGGATGGACTATGGCTACACCTTC
CASSYRGMDYGYTF